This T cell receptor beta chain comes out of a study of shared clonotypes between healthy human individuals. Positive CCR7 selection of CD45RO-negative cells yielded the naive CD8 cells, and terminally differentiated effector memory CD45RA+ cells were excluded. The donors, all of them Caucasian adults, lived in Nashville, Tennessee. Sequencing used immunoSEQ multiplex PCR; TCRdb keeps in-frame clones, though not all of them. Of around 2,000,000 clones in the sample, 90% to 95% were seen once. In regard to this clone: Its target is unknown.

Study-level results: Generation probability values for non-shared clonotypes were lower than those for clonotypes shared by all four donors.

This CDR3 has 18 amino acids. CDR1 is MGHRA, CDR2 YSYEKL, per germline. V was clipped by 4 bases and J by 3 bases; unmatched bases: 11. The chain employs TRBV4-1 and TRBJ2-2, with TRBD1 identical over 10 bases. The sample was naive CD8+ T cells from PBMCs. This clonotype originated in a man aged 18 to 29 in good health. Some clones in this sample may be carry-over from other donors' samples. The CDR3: CASSPRASGTGDTGELFF. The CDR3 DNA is TGCGCCAGCAGCCCAAGGGCTTCCGGGACAGGGGACACCGGGGAGCTGTTTTTT.